These 14 T cell receptor beta chains came from one sample sequenced in a study of PD-L1 blockade in urothelial cancer. Stated time point: peripheral blood 6 weeks after treatment start. Data came from immunoSEQ multiplex PCR; TCRdb stores just in-frame clones and leaves some out. The table shows around 46,000 clones, with around 89% occurring only once. This sample comprised PBMCs, obtained around atezolizumab (anti-PD-L1) treatment. The receptors here all came from a man aged 55 to 69 with urothelial cancer.

V and J are TRBV19 and TRBJ1-2, with 9 bases fitting TRBD1. Germline loops: CDR1 LNHDA, CDR2 SQIVND (reference sequence). The junction had 6 bases not matched to a gene; V was cut back by 3 bases and J by 4 bases. The CDR3 runs to 15 residues. The chain's CDR3 is CASSITGGAAYGYTF. Here the CDR3 DNA reads TGTGCCAGTAGTATCACAGGGGGCGCAGCCTATGGCTACACCTTC.

This clone has only one observation. The V and J genes are TRBV28 and TRBJ1-5; 8 nucleotides line up with TRBD1. The ends lost 3 bases at V and 10 bases at J; junction bases unmatched: 11. The CDR3 consists of 15 residues. In germline, CDR1 is MDHEN, CDR2 SYDVKM. CDR3 coding DNA: TGTGCCAGCAGTTTCGATTCTGTGGGGACAGGTCCCCAGCATTTT. Its translation: CASSFDSVGTGPQHF.

This sequence joins TRBV6-1 and TRBJ2-6; 12 bases are a match to TRBD1. CDR1 and CDR2 from the germline V gene are MNHNS and SASEGT. This CDR3 is 17 amino acids long. V lost 4 bases and J lost 2; bases outside the gene matches: 3. The DNA of the CDR3 is TGTGCCAGCAGTGCCTGGGACAGGGGGCCTGGGGCCAACGTCCTGACTTTC. This gives the protein CASSAWDRGPGANVLTF.

The V gene is TRBV7-6, the J gene TRBJ1-5, with D maybe TRBD1 (5 bases). The germline V gene has CDR1 SGHVS and CDR2 FNYEAQ. V lost 2 bases, J lost 5 bases, and 13 bases lay in between. The CDR3 extends over 15 amino acids. CDR3 in amino acids: CASSLSSGMDQPQHF. CDR3 sequence (DNA): TGTGCCAGCAGCTTATCGTCAGGGATGGATCAGCCCCAGCATTTT.

CDR3 loop: CASSGLRTGAGYGYTF. The CDR3 DNA reads as TGTGCCAGCAGCGGATTAAGGACAGGGGCCGGCTATGGCTACACCTTC. The chain has TRBV9 and TRBJ1-2; 9 nucleotides match TRBD1. Germline V gene sequence: CDR1 SGDLS, CDR2 YYNGEE. The CDR3 sequence is 16 residues long. After removal of 3 bases from V and 4 bases from J, the junction contained 10 bases not matched to a gene.

This chain links TRBV9 with TRBJ2-7; TRBD1 might be the D (6 bases). There are 12 residues in the CDR3. V dropped 5 bases and J dropped 5 bases, with 11 bases sitting between them. Germline values: CDR1 SGDLS, CDR2 YYNGEE. This chain's CDR3 is CASRGASHEQYF. DNA for the CDR3: TGTGCCAGCAGGGGGGCTAGCCACGAGCAGTACTTC.

The chain carries TRBV7-9 and TRBJ2-3, with a weak D call TRBD2 (5 bases). In germline, CDR1 is SEHNR, CDR2 FQNEAQ (reference sequence). This CDR3 is built from 13 residues. The CDR3 region is CAGGQQSTDTQYF. The CDR3 region has the DNA TGTGCGGGCGGGCAGCAAAGCACAGATACGCAGTATTTT.

The rearrangement uses TRBV5-1 and TRBJ1-1; TRBD1 matches at 9 bases. The CDR3 is made up of 14 amino acids. Germline V gene data show CDR1 as SGHRS and CDR2 as YFSETQ. J gave up 7 bases and V 4 bases, and 8 bases lay outside the gene matches. The DNA of the CDR3 is TGCGCCAGCAGCGGCTGGACAGGGGTCGATGAAGCTTTCTTT. It yields the protein CASSGWTGVDEAFF.

On this clone: Sequence at one end of the junction differs from germline and may be a read error. The V gene is TRBV20-1, the J gene TRBJ2-7, with D uncertain. Germline V gives CDR1 DFQATT, CDR2 SNEGSKA (reference sequence). The CDR3 runs 11 residues. The CDR3 coding sequence is TGCAGTGCTAGAGACCCGGCTCGACTTTTATTC. Its translation: CSARDPARLLF.

V usage is TRBV10-3 and J usage is TRBJ1-1, with 9 bases matching TRBD1. The CDR3 is 12 amino acids. Trimming removed 10 bases from V and 5 bases from J; junction bases left unmatched: 5. Looked up from germline, CDR1 is ENHRY and CDR2 is SYGVKD. Written as DNA, the CDR3 is TGTGCCACGGGACAGGGTCGAACTGAAGCTTTCTTT. It encodes CATGQGRTEAFF.

The CDR3 DNA is TGTGCCAGCAGCTTAGGGGGCCTGGAAAGGCAGACCCAGTACTTC. It yields the protein CASSLGGLERQTQYF. J is TRBJ2-5 and V is TRBV7-6, with D perhaps matching TRBD1 (5 bases). Trimming left V 1 base short and J 6 bases short, with 15 bases between. CDR3 length equals 15 residues. CDR1 is SGHVS, CDR2 FNYEAQ, per germline.

The CDR3: CASSSTGGSYNEQFF. CDR3 coding DNA: TGTGCCAGCAGCTCTACAGGGGGTTCCTACAATGAGCAGTTCTTC. The chain combines TRBV5-5 with TRBJ2-1, with 8 bases aligning to TRBD1. The CDR3 has 15 residues. Germline CDR1 reads SGHKS; CDR2 reads YYEKEE (reference sequence). After removal of 3 bases from V and 1 base from J, the junction contained 3 bases not matched to a gene.

The chain has TRBV29-1 and TRBJ2-2; possible D gene TRBD2, 5 bases. This CDR3 region has 11 residues. Trimming took 5 bases from V and 5 from J, leaving 6 bases between them. The germline V gene has CDR1 SQVTM and CDR2 ANQGSEA. CDR3 sequence (DNA): TGCAGCGTTCCGGGGACCGGGGAGCTGTTTTTT. Protein sequence: CSVPGTGELFF.

This clone has only one observation. J is TRBJ1-1 and V is TRBV25-1; no definite D call. Germline-derived CDR1 and CDR2 are MGHDK and SYGVNS. This CDR3 is 14 amino acids long. V lost 2 bases and J lost 1, with 8 bases in between. For the CDR3, the DNA is TGTGCCAGCAGTGAAGTCGGGAAGAACACTGAAGCTTTCTTT. Protein: CASSEVGKNTEAFF.